The 14 T cell receptor beta chains reported below all come from one sample, sequenced in a study of blood T cell repertoires in COVID-19. Sequenced by immunoSEQ multiplex PCR; TCRdb stores in-frame clones only, minus some. The data contain about 100,000 clones, 75% to 95% of them singletons. The sequenced sample consisted of peripheral blood. These receptors were collected from a man younger than 35 with acute or convalescent COVID-19.

This chain connects TRBV23-1 to TRBJ1-2; 8 bases line up with TRBD1. TRBV23-1 is designated an ORF whose function remains uncertain. CDR3 size: 14 residues. The J segment lost 3 bases and the V segment lost 0 bases, leaving 0 bases of the junction unmatched. As DNA, the CDR3 is TGCGCCAGCAGTCAATCGACAGGGGACTATGGCTACACCTTC. Translation gives CASSQSTGDYGYTF.

The CDR3 bases are TGTGCCAGCAGCGCCGGGGGGTTCGCGAACACCGGGGAGCTGTTTTTT. Translating gives CASSAGGFANTGELFF. The chain combines TRBV9 with TRBJ2-2; 7 bases are shared with TRBD2. The CDR3 spans 16 residues. The germline V gene has CDR1 SGDLS and CDR2 YYNGEE. The trim removed 3 bases at V and 0 bases at J, leaving 5 bases unmatched.

J is TRBJ1-4 and V is TRBV3-1 (or the pseudogene TRBV3-2); 7 bases fit TRBD1. Germline V CDR1 and CDR2: LGHDT, YNNKEL (reference sequence). V gave up 1 base and J gave up 4 bases; unmatched junction bases: 6. The CDR3 is 16 residues long. The CDR3 is CASSQVGRGINEKLFF. The CDR3 DNA reads TGTGCCAGCAGCCAAGTGGGCAGGGGGATTAATGAAAAACTGTTTTTT.

The J gene is TRBJ2-7, the V gene TRBV10-2; D gene uncertain. The germline gives CDR1 WSHSY, CDR2 SAAADI. The germline V and J ends were trimmed by 3 bases and 4 bases, with 13 bases remaining between them. The CDR3 runs to 14 residues. The CDR3 loop is CASSDVDNIYEQYF. The CDR3 DNA is TGCGCCAGCAGTGACGTAGACAATATTTACGAGCAGTACTTC.

This clone was picked up one time. This chain uses TRBV10-2 with TRBJ1-1, with a tentative D call TRBD1 (5 bases). Trimming removed 4 bases from V and 4 bases from J, with 10 bases in between. The CDR3 is made up of 13 amino acids. From germline, CDR1 is WSHSY and CDR2 SAAADI. The CDR3, as DNA: TGCGCCAGCAGTGTTGGGGGAGGCACTGAAGCTTTCTTT. Amino acids: CASSVGGGTEAFF.

V is TRBV19 and J is TRBJ1-1, with 10 bases aligning to TRBD1. With V trimmed by 5 bases and J by 3 bases, 9 bases remained unmatched. Germline values: CDR1 LNHDA, CDR2 SQIVND (reference sequence). The CDR3 is made up of 16 amino acids. CDR3 loop: CASSSDRGRGDTEAFF. CDR3 nucleotides: TGTGCCAGTAGTTCCGACAGGGGGCGCGGGGACACTGAAGCTTTCTTT.

This clone was seen a single time. The V call is TRBV30, the J call TRBJ2-3; 9 bases line up with TRBD1. This CDR3 has 13 residues. Germline lookup yields CDR1 GTSNPN and CDR2 SVGIG (reference sequence). With 8 bases clipped from V and 2 bases from J, the junction kept 5 bases outside the gene matches. The CDR3 loop reads CAKGQGFTDTQYF. The CDR3 region has the DNA TGTGCCAAAGGACAGGGGTTCACAGATACGCAGTATTTT.

V gene TRBV7-6 combines with J gene TRBJ1-3, with D maybe TRBD1 (6 bases). Trimming cost V 2 bases and J 3 bases, with 14 bases left between them. The CDR3 consists of 16 residues. The germline V gene has CDR1 SGHVS and CDR2 FNYEAQ. Written as DNA, the CDR3 is TGTGCCAGCAGCTTACTGGGGGGGCAAGATGGAAACACCATATATTTT. Its translation: CASSLLGGQDGNTIYF.

This chain uses TRBV5-1 with TRBJ2-7; 7 bases are shared with TRBD1. V lost 4 bases and J lost 5; bases outside the gene matches: 9. Germline V gene data show CDR1 as SGHRS and CDR2 as YFSETQ. This CDR3 is 14 amino acids long. The CDR3 coding sequence is TGCGCCAGCAGCCTGCTGACAGGGTGGGACGAGCAGTACTTC. Protein sequence: CASSLLTGWDEQYF.

The chain employs TRBV10-3 and TRBJ2-4; weak D call: TRBD1 (6 bases). The CDR3 sequence is 13 residues long. V was cut by 9 bases and J by 5 bases, with 14 bases left in between. From germline, CDR1 is ENHRY and CDR2 SYGVKD. The CDR3, as DNA: TGTGCCATTTCCGGCAAGGGGGAAAACATTCAGTACTTC. This sequence encodes CAISGKGENIQYF.

This chain joins TRBV5-1 and TRBJ1-2, with TRBD1 matching over 7 bases. The CDR3 contains 15 residues. The junction had 5 bases not matched to a gene; V was cut back by 0 bases and J by 3 bases. Germline V gene data show CDR1 as SGHRS and CDR2 as YFSETQ. The CDR3 reads CASSLAQQGYYGYTF. DNA of the CDR3: TGCGCCAGCAGCTTGGCTCAACAGGGGTACTATGGCTACACCTTC. Filled out from reference TRBV5-1 and TRBJ1-2, the complete variable domain reads KAGVTQTPRYLIKTRGQQVTLSCSPISGHRSVSWYQQTPGQGLQFLFEYFSETQRNKGNFPGRFSGRQFSNSRSEMNVSTLELGDSALYLCASSLAQQGYYGYTFGSGTRLTVV.

V and J are TRBV3-1 (or the pseudogene TRBV3-2) and TRBJ2-7; D ambiguous. This CDR3 contains 14 residues. Germline V gene data show CDR1 as LGHDT and CDR2 as YNNKEL (reference sequence). Trimming removed 0 bases from V and 3 bases from J, with 9 bases in between. CDR3 amino acids: CASSQDLGSYEQYF. The CDR3 DNA is TGTGCCAGCAGCCAAGATTTGGGCAGCTACGAGCAGTACTTC.

The chain couples TRBV24-1 to TRBJ1-3, with D perhaps TRBD1 (5 bases). The CDR3 totals 18 residues. The V end was cut by 3 bases, the J end by 0 bases, with 17 bases between. The germline gives CDR1 KGHDR, CDR2 SFDVKD. CDR3 loop: CATSDPAGSPYSGNTIYF. The DNA of the CDR3 is TGTGCCACCAGTGATCCCGCAGGGTCCCCATACTCTGGAAACACCATATATTTT.

The chain combines TRBV6-5 with TRBJ2-5; D remains ambiguous. CDR1 MNHEY and CDR2 SVGAGI come from the germline V gene. Trimming removed 5 bases from V and 2 bases from J, with 12 bases in between. The CDR3 spans 14 residues. CDR3 nucleotides: TGTGCCAGCAGTAAGTGGCAGGCTCAAGAGACCCAGTACTTC. Amino acid sequence: CASSKWQAQETQYF.